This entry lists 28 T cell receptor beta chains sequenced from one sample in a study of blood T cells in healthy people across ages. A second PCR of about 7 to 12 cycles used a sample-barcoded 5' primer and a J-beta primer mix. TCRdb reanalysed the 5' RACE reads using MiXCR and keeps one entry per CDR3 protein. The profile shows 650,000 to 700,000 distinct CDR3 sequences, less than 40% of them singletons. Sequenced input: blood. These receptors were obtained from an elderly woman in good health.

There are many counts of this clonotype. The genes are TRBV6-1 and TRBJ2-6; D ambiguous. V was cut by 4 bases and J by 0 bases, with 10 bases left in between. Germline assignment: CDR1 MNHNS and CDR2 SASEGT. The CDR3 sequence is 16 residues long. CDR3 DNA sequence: TGTGCCAGCAGTGGAGCATGGGGCTCTGGGGCCAACGTCCTGACTTTC. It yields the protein CASSGAWGSGANVLTF.

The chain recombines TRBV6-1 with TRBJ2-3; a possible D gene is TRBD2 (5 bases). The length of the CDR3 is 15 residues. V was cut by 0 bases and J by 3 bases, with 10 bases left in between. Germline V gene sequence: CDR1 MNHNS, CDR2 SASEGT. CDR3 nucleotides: TGTGCCAGCAGTGAAGCTGAGACTAATACAGATACGCAGTATTTT. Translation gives CASSEAETNTDTQYF.

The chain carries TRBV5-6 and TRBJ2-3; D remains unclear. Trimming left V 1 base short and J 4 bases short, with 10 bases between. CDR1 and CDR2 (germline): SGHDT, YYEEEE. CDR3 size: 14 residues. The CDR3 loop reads CASSLYNPSDTQYF. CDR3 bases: TGTGCCAGCAGCTTGTACAATCCATCAGATACGCAGTATTTT.

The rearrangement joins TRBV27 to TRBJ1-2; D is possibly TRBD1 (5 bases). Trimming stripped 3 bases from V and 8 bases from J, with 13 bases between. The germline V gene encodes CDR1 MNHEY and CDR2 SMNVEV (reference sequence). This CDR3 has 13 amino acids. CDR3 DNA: TGTGCCAGCAGTTTTGACCCCAAGGGGGGCTACACCTTC. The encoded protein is CASSFDPKGGYTF.

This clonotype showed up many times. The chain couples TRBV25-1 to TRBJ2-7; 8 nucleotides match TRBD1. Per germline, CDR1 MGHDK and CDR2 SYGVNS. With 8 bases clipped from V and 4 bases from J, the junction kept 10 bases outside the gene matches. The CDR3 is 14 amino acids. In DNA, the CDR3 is TGTGCCAGCCAAAGGACAGGGCCGCCGTACGAGCAGTACTTC. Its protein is CASQRTGPPYEQYF.

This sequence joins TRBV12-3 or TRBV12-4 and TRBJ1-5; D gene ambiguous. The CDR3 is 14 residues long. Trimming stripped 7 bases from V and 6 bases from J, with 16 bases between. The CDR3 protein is CASNSGGISQPQHF. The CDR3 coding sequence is TGTGCCAGCAATTCGGGAGGAATTTCTCAGCCCCAGCATTTT.

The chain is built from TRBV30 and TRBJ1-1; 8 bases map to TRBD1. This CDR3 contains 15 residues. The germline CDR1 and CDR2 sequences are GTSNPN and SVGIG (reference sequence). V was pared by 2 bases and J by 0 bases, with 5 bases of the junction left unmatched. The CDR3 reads CAWSRGQVVNTEAFF. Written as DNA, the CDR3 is TGTGCCTGGAGTCGGGGACAGGTTGTGAACACTGAAGCTTTCTTT.

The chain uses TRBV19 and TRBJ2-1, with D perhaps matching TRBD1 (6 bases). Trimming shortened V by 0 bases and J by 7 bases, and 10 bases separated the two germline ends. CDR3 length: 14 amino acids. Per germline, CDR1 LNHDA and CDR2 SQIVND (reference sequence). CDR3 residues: CASSIDPRGNEQFF. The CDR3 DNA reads TGTGCCAGTAGTATAGACCCCAGGGGAAATGAGCAGTTCTTC.

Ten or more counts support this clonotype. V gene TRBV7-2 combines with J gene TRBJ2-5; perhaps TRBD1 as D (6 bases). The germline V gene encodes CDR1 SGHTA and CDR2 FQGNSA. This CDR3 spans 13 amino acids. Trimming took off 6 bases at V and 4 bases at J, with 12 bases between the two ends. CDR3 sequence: CASSEGGAETQYF. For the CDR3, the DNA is TGTGCCAGCAGTGAAGGGGGTGCAGAGACCCAGTACTTC.

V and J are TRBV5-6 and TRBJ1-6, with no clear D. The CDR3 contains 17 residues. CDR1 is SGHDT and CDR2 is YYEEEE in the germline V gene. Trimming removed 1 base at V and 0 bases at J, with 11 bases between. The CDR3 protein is CASSLSNSDSYNSPLHF. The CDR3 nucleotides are TGTGCCAGCAGCTTGTCAAACTCCGACTCCTATAATTCACCCCTCCACTTT.

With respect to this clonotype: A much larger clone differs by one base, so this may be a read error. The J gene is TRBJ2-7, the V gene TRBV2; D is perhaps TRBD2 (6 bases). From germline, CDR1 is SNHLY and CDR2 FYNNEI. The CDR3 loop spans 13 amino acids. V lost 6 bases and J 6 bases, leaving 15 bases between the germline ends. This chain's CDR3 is CASRADGGREQYF. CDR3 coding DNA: TGTGCCAGCAGGGCTGACGGGGGACGCGAGCAGTACTTC.

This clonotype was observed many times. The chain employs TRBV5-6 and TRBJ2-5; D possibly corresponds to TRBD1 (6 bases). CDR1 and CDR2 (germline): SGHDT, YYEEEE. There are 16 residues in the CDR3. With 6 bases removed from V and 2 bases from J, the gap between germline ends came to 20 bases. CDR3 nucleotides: TGTGCCAGCACGAGGGGGTCCGGGCTCCCACAAGAGACCCAGTACTTC. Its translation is CASTRGSGLPQETQYF.

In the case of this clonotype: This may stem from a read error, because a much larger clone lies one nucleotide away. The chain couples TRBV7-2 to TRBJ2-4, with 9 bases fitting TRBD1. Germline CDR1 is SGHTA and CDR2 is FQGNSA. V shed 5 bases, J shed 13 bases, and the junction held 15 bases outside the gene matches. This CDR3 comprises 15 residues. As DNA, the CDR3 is TGTGCCAGCAGCCAAGGACAGGGGTCAAACAATGAGCAGTACTTC. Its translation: CASSQGQGSNNEQYF.

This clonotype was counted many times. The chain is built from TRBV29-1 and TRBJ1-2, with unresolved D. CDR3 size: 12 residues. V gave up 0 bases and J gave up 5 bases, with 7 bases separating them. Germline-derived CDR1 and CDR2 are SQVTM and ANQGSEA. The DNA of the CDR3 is TGCAGCGTTGAAGACAGCTTTTATGGCTACACCTTC. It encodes CSVEDSFYGYTF.

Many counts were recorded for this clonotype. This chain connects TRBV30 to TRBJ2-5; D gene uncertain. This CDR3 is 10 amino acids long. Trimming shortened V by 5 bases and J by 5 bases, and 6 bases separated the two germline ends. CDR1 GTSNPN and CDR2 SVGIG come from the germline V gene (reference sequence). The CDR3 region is CAWGQETQYF. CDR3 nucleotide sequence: TGTGCCTGGGGGCAGGAGACCCAGTACTTC.

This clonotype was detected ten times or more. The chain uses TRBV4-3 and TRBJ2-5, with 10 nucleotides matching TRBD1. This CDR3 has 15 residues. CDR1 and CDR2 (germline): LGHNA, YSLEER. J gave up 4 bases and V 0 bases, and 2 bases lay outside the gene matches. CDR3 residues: CASSQDRDRGETQYF. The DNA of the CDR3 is TGCGCCAGCAGCCAAGATCGGGACAGGGGAGAGACCCAGTACTTC.

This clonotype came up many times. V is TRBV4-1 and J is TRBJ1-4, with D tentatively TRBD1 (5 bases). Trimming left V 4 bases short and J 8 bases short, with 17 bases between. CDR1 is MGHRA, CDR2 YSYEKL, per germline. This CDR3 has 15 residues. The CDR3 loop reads CASSPNARVGEKLFF. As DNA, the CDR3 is TGCGCCAGCAGCCCGAACGCCAGGGTAGGCGAAAAACTGTTTTTT.

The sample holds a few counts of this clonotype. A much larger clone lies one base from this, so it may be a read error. CDR3 in amino acids: CSAQRTVEKRFF. CDR3 bases: TGCAGTGCCCAACGGACCGTTGAAAAACGGTTTTTT. The chain uses TRBV20-1 and TRBJ1-4; no definite D call. The CDR3 contains 12 residues. The germline CDR1 and CDR2 sequences are DFQATT and SNEGSKA (reference sequence).

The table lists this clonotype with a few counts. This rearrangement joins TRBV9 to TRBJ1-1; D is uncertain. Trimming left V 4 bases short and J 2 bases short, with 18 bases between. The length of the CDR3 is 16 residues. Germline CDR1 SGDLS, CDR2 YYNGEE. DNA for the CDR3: TGTGCCAGCAGCCCACGGGGTAATAGCGCTAACACTGAAGCTTTCTTT. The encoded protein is CASSPRGNSANTEAFF.

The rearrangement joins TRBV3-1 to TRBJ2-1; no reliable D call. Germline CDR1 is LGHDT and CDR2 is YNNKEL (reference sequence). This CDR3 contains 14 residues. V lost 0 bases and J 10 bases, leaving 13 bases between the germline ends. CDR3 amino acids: CASSQERATAEQFF. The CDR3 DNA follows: TGTGCCAGCAGCCAAGAAAGGGCGACGGCCGAGCAGTTCTTC.

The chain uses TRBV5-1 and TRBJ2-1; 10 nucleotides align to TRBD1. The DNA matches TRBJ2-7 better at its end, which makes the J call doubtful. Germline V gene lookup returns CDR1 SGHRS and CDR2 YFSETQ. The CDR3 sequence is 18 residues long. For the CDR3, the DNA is TGCGCCAGCGGCCCCGGGACAGGGGCGCAAAGCTCCTACAATGAGCAGTACTTC. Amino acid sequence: CASGPGTGAQSSYNEQYF.

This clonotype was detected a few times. CDR3: CASSESGTGRSPLHF. DNA for the CDR3: TGTGCCAGCAGTGAAAGTGGGACAGGGCGTTCACCCCTCCACTTT. The rearrangement links TRBV2 to TRBJ1-6; 9 positions match TRBD1. The CDR3 is made up of 15 amino acids. J lost 9 bases, V lost 2 bases, and 5 bases had no gene match. The germline V gene has CDR1 SNHLY and CDR2 FYNNEI. The whole variable domain, remainder taken from reference TRBV2 and TRBJ1-6, is EPEVTQTPSHQVTQMGQEVILRCVPISNHLYFYWYRQILGQKVEFLVSFYNNEISEKSEIFDDQFSVERPDGSNFTLKIRSTKLEDSAMYFCASSESGTGRSPLHFGNGTRLTVT.

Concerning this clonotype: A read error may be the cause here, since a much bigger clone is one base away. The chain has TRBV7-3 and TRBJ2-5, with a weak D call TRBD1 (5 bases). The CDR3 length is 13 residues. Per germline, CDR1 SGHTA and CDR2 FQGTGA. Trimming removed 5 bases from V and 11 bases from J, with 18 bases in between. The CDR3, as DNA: TGTGCCAGCAGCGGATCTAATGGGGCTGAGCAGTACTTC. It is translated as CASSGSNGAEQYF.

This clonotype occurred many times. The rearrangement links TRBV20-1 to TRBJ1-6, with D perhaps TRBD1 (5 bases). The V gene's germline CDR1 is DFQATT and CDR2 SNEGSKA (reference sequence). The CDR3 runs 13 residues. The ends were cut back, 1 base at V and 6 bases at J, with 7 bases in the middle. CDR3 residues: CSARGQFNSPLHF. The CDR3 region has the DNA TGCAGTGCTAGAGGACAGTTTAATTCACCCCTCCACTTT.

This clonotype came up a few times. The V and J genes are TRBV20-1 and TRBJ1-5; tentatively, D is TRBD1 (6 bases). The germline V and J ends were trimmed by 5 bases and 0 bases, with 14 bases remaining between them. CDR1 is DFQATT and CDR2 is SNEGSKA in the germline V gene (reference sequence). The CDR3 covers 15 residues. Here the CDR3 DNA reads TGCAGTGCTGGGGACACAGGGCCTAGCAATCAGCCCCAGCATTTT. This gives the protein CSAGDTGPSNQPQHF.

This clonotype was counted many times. The CDR3 reads CASSFTGLRETQYF. The CDR3, as DNA: TGTGCCAGCAGTTTCACGGGATTGAGAGAGACCCAGTACTTC. The genes are TRBV27 and TRBJ2-5, with D possibly TRBD2 on 5 matching bases. V was shortened by 3 bases and J by 4 bases, with 12 bases between the two germline ends. Germline V gene lookup returns CDR1 MNHEY and CDR2 SMNVEV (reference sequence). The CDR3 totals 14 residues.

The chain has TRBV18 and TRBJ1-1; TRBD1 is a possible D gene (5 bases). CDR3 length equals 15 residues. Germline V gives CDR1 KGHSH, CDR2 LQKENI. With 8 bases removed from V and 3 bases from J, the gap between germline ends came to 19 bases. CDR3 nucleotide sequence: TGTGCCAGCCGCCCATCGGGGCAAATTTACACTGAAGCTTTCTTT. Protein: CASRPSGQIYTEAFF.

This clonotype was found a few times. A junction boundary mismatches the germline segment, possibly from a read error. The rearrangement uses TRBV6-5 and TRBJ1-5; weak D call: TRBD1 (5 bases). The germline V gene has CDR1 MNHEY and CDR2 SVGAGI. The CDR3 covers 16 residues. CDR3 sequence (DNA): TGTGCCAGCAGTCACTCGGCGGGGGGAAGAAATCAGCCCCAGCATTTT. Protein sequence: CASSHSAGGRNQPQHF.